This T cell receptor (beta chain) was obtained from a study of CD8+CD57+ T cells in acquired aplastic anemia. Comments on this clonotype: Mismatch with germline at one junction end may stem from a read error.

Genomic DNA, serving as template, underwent TCR beta VDJ and CDR3 profiling. From the reads, TCRdb called clonotypes with MiXCR, one entry per CDR3 protein. The sample has 350,000 to 450,000 distinct CDR3 sequences, 55% to 70% seen once; the top ten hold approximately 3.8%. CDR1 and CDR2 (germline): SGDLS, YYNGEE. This CDR3 contains 14 residues. The chain is built from TRBV9 and TRBJ2-2, with a tentative D call TRBD2 (5 bases). The receptor's source is a human donor in good health, serving as a control. The sequencing input was sorted CD4+, CD8+, or CD8+CD57+ T cells (not recorded which) from PBMCs. The CDR3 sequence is CASTQRAGSWKLLF. In DNA, the CDR3 is TGTGCCAGCACTCAGAGGGCGGGCTCCTGGAAGCTGCTTTTT.